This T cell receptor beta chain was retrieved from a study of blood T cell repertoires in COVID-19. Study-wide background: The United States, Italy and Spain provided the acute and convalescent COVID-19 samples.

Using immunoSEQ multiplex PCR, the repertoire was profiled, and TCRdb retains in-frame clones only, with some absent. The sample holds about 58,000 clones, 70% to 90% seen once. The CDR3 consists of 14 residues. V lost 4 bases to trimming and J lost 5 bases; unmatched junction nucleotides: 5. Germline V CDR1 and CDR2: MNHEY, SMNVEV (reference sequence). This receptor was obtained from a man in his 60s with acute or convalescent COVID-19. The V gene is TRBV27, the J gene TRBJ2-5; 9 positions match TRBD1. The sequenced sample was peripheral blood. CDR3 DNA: TGTGCCAGCAGTTGGACAGGGGATGGGGAGACCCAGTACTTC. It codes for CASSWTGDGETQYF.